A single sample gave rise to the 32 T cell receptor beta chains below, sequenced in a study of post-analysis software for immune sequencing data. Broader study findings: Higher frequency in patients than in controls was seen for roughly five TRBV segments, with TRBV5-6, TRBV5-1 and TRBV20-1 among them.

The TCR beta cDNA libraries contained unique molecular identifiers. TCRdb reprocessed the PCR reads with MiXCR, giving one entry per CDR3 protein. This sample has a few hundred thousand distinct CDR3 sequences, with 30% to 45% found just once. No antigens are known for them. The sequencing sample was made of blood. The receptors shown here come from a girl between 5 and 17 years old with multiple sclerosis.

The chain carries TRBV20-1 and TRBJ2-1; D perhaps matches TRBD1 (6 bases). Germline assignment: CDR1 DFQATT and CDR2 SNEGSKA (reference sequence). CDR3 length: 19 amino acids. Trimming shortened V by 1 base and J by 0 bases, and 22 bases separated the two germline ends. CDR3 amino acids: CSARARDTDTPSSYNEQFF. The CDR3 DNA follows: TGCAGTGCTAGAGCTAGGGACACGGACACCCCAAGCTCCTACAATGAGCAGTTCTTC.

In its sample, this clonotype is medium-sized. The genes are TRBV7-2 and TRBJ2-6; TRBD1 matches 7 bases. Looked up from germline, CDR1 is SGHTA and CDR2 is FQGNSA. The ends lost 5 bases at V and 2 bases at J; junction bases unmatched: 6. This CDR3 has 16 amino acids. DNA for the CDR3: TGTGCCAGCAGCCAATCCGACAGGGCTGGGGCCAACGTCCTGACTTTC. Translating it yields CASSQSDRAGANVLTF. Supplemented by reference TRBV7-2 and TRBJ2-6, the full variable domain reads GAGVSQSPSNKVTEKGKDVELRCDPISGHTALYWYRQSLGQGLEFLIYFQGNSAPDKSGLPSDRFSAERTGGSVSTLTIQRTQQEDSAVYLCASSQSDRAGANVLTFGAGSRLTVL.

This clonotype was observed a handful of times. The rearrangement links TRBV12-3 or TRBV12-4 to TRBJ2-5, with D perhaps matching TRBD2 (5 bases). This CDR3 contains 16 residues. Between the trimmed V and J ends, which lost 1 base and 4 bases, there was a span of 16 bases. CDR3 in amino acids: CASSLGPGIEGETQYF. The CDR3 coding sequence is TGTGCCAGCAGTTTAGGACCCGGGATAGAGGGAGAGACCCAGTACTTC.

The chain is built from TRBV6-5 and TRBJ2-1; D call uncertain. The CDR3 loop spans 12 amino acids. With 4 bases removed from V and 14 bases from J, the gap between germline ends came to 15 bases. Germline CDR1 is MNHEY and CDR2 is SVGAGI. The CDR3 bases are TGTGCCAGCAGTTCCCCGAAATCTAAAGAGTTCTTC. This sequence encodes CASSSPKSKEFF.

The chain carries TRBV20-1 and TRBJ2-7; D perhaps matches TRBD1 (5 bases). Trimming removed 0 bases from V and 0 bases from J, with 9 bases in between. CDR1 and CDR2 from the germline V gene are DFQATT and SNEGSKA (reference sequence). The CDR3 runs 14 residues. CDR3 DNA: TGCAGTGCTAGAGATGCCAGGGACTCCTACGAGCAGTACTTC. Its translation: CSARDARDSYEQYF.

This chain uses TRBV14 with TRBJ1-2, with TRBD1 as a possible D gene (6 bases). Between the trimmed V and J ends, which lost 1 base and 8 bases, there was a span of 17 bases. CDR1 SGHDN and CDR2 FVKESK come from the germline V gene. The CDR3 covers 15 residues. CDR3 nucleotides: TGTGCCAGCAGCCAAGTACAGGGATACCTCGGGGGCTACACCTTC. Its translation: CASSQVQGYLGGYTF.

Details on this clonotype: This may arise from a read error, as a much more abundant clone is one base away. This rearrangement joins TRBV29-1 to TRBJ2-1; D is ambiguous. CDR1 and CDR2 (germline): SQVTM, ANQGSEA. CDR3 size: 14 residues. Trimming left V 2 bases short and J 7 bases short, with 15 bases between. CDR3 sequence (DNA): TGCAGCGTTGAATACCAGACGGAGTCGAATGAGCAGTTCTTC. Translation: CSVEYQTESNEQFF.

The genes are TRBV12-3 or TRBV12-4 and TRBJ2-3, with 7 positions matching TRBD1. CDR3 length: 14 amino acids. Unmatched junction bases numbered 8, after V lost 7 bases and J lost 4 bases. The chain's CDR3 is CASISTGTADTQYF. DNA for the CDR3: TGTGCCAGCATTTCGACAGGGACAGCAGATACGCAGTATTTT.

The J gene is TRBJ1-1, the V gene TRBV6-2 or TRBV6-3; D gene ambiguous. The V gene's germline CDR1 is MNHEY and CDR2 SVGEGT. The CDR3 has 16 residues. V lost 3 bases, J lost 0 bases, and 14 bases lay in between. The CDR3 sequence is CASSYTSTPVNTEAFF. The CDR3 DNA reads as TGTGCCAGCAGTTATACTTCTACACCTGTGAACACTGAAGCTTTCTTT.

This clonotype has a handful of counts. The V gene is TRBV20-1, the J gene TRBJ1-5; 9 bases align to TRBD1. This CDR3 is 14 amino acids long. J was trimmed by 4 bases and V by 3 bases; bases with no gene match: 4. Germline V gene sequence: CDR1 DFQATT, CDR2 SNEGSKA (reference sequence). The DNA of the CDR3 is TGCAGTGCTAGCCTGACAGGGGGAAATCAGCCCCAGCATTTT. The encoded protein is CSASLTGGNQPQHF.

The table lists this clonotype with a few counts. This chain links TRBV4-1 with TRBJ2-5, with TRBD2 matching 8 bases. Per germline, CDR1 MGHRA and CDR2 YSYEKL. The CDR3 runs 16 residues. Trimming removed 3 bases from V and 5 bases from J; junction bases left unmatched: 11. Here the CDR3 reads CASSQAISGAVETQYF. DNA for the CDR3: TGCGCCAGCAGCCAGGCGATTAGCGGGGCCGTGGAGACCCAGTACTTC.

This clonotype was recorded at least ten times. This chain connects TRBV7-2 to TRBJ1-4; D is ambiguous. The CDR3 totals 15 residues. The germline V gene encodes CDR1 SGHTA and CDR2 FQGNSA. Trimming stripped 6 bases from V and 0 bases from J, with 11 bases between. CDR3 sequence reads: CASRTHSATNEKLFF. The CDR3 nucleotides are TGTGCCAGCAGAACTCACAGTGCAACTAATGAAAAACTGTTTTTT.

The chain links TRBV6-5 to TRBJ2-7, with TRBD2 identical over 12 bases. Trimming took 6 bases from V and 3 from J; bases not matched to a gene: 3. Germline assignment: CDR1 MNHEY and CDR2 SVGAGI. The CDR3 is 14 amino acids. In DNA form, the CDR3 reads TGTGCCAGCAGCAGGACTAGCGGGGTCTACGAGCAGTACTTC. Its protein is CASSRTSGVYEQYF.

There are a few counts of this clonotype. The chain joins TRBV7-2 to TRBJ2-1; 8 positions match TRBD2. The CDR3 runs 13 residues. The V and J ends lost 5 bases and 9 bases, in that order; junction bases with no gene match: 6. Germline-derived CDR1 and CDR2 are SGHTA and FQGNSA. The CDR3 DNA is TGTGCCAGCAGCCCCCGGGGGGGGAGTGAGCAGTTCTTC. Translation gives CASSPRGGSEQFF.

V and J are TRBV20-1 and TRBJ2-2; D not resolved. The CDR3 is 11 residues long. Trimming took 6 bases from V and 6 from J, leaving 8 bases between them. Per germline, CDR1 DFQATT and CDR2 SNEGSKA (reference sequence). The CDR3 coding sequence is TGCAGTGCCCCCTTGGCCGGGGAGCTGTTTTTT. Translated: CSAPLAGELFF.

The V and J genes are TRBV6-6 and TRBJ2-2, with a weak D call TRBD1 (6 bases). Trimming stripped 8 bases from V and 6 bases from J, with 13 bases between. The V gene's germline CDR1 is MNHNY and CDR2 SVGAGI (reference sequence). The CDR3 loop spans 13 amino acids. The CDR3 DNA follows: TGTGCCAGCGTAACACAGGGTGCCGGGGAGCTGTTTTTT. This sequence encodes CASVTQGAGELFF.

This chain joins TRBV4-1 and TRBJ2-1; D gene ambiguous. Germline V gene data show CDR1 as MGHRA and CDR2 as YSYEKL. V lost 1 base, J lost 7 bases, and 8 bases lay in between. This CDR3 region has 13 residues. This CDR3 reads CASSQAVNNEQFF. The CDR3, as DNA: TGCGCCAGCAGCCAAGCTGTGAATAATGAGCAGTTCTTC.

The genes are TRBV12-3 or TRBV12-4 and TRBJ1-4, with D perhaps matching TRBD1 (6 bases). The CDR3 runs to 16 residues. V was clipped by 4 bases and J by 8 bases, with 20 bases between them. The CDR3 DNA sequence: TGTGCCAGCAGTTCCCCCATGACAGGCCTGCCAGAAAAACTGTTTTTT. Protein sequence: CASSSPMTGLPEKLFF.

This clonotype has only a few counts. The chain recombines TRBV29-1 with TRBJ1-3; TRBD1 aligns across 8 bases. V lost 4 bases to trimming and J lost 4 bases; unmatched junction nucleotides: 12. Germline loops: CDR1 SQVTM, CDR2 ANQGSEA. The CDR3 runs 16 residues. The CDR3 region is CSVGLFAGGAGNTIYF. CDR3 DNA sequence: TGCAGCGTTGGGCTCTTTGCAGGGGGCGCGGGAAACACCATATATTTT.

The V and J genes are TRBV7-2 and TRBJ2-3; no definite D call. The germline V gene has CDR1 SGHTA and CDR2 FQGNSA. This CDR3 has 15 amino acids. The germline V and J ends were trimmed by 1 base and 1 base, with 9 bases remaining between them. The CDR3, as DNA: TGTGCCAGCAGCTTAGGGCCACGGGGCACAGATACGCAGTATTTT. As protein: CASSLGPRGTDTQYF.

This clonotype has only a few counts. This CDR3 reads CASSLEPGLVDEQYF. In DNA form, the CDR3 reads TGCGCCAGCAGCTTGGAGCCAGGACTAGTTGACGAGCAGTACTTC. The rearrangement uses TRBV5-1 and TRBJ2-7; 7 nucleotides align to TRBD2. With V trimmed by 0 bases and J by 5 bases, 8 bases remained unmatched. The CDR3 totals 15 residues. Germline values: CDR1 SGHRS, CDR2 YFSETQ.

This chain joins TRBV28 and TRBJ1-4; possible D gene TRBD1, 5 bases. The CDR3 runs 15 residues. Trimming removed 6 bases at V and 5 bases at J, with 16 bases between. Germline V CDR1 and CDR2: MDHEN, SYDVKM. The CDR3 is CASSETGTANEKLFF. CDR3 coding DNA: TGTGCCAGCAGCGAAACCGGGACGGCCAATGAAAAACTGTTTTTT.

This clonotype was detected only a few times. This sequence joins TRBV7-2 and TRBJ2-7, with D uncertain. The CDR3 has 13 amino acids. Germline CDR1 SGHTA, CDR2 FQGNSA. V was shortened by 6 bases and J by 6 bases, with 15 bases between the two germline ends. Written as DNA, the CDR3 is TGTGCCAGCAGGGAAAATGGCAGATCCGAGCAGTACTTC. It encodes CASRENGRSEQYF.

This clonotype was counted only a few times. J is TRBJ1-5 and V is TRBV18; weak D call: TRBD1 (6 bases). V was cut by 3 bases and J by 6 bases, with 12 bases left in between. This CDR3 has 14 residues. Germline V gives CDR1 KGHSH, CDR2 LQKENI. The CDR3 here is CASSPTGRGQPQHF. The CDR3 DNA sequence: TGTGCCAGCTCACCGACAGGCAGAGGTCAGCCCCAGCATTTT.

This clonotype has more than one count but fewer than ten. V is TRBV20-1 and J is TRBJ2-7; a weak D match, TRBD1 (5 bases). Germline V lookup: CDR1 DFQATT, CDR2 SNEGSKA (reference sequence). The CDR3 length is 13 residues. V lost 1 base to trimming and J lost 3 bases, with 10 bases between them. The CDR3 region is CSARGRARYEQYF. For the CDR3, the DNA is TGCAGTGCTAGAGGCAGGGCCCGCTACGAGCAGTACTTC.

V is TRBV7-9 and J is TRBJ1-2, with a possible D match to TRBD1 (6 bases). Looked up from germline, CDR1 is SEHNR and CDR2 is FQNEAQ (reference sequence). The V end lost 2 bases, the J end lost 4 bases, and 14 bases lay between the germline ends. This CDR3 contains 15 residues. The CDR3 bases are TGTGCCAGCAGCTTATCCGGACAGCTACTCTATGGCTACACCTTC. Protein product: CASSLSGQLLYGYTF. Based on the CDR3 plus reference TRBV7-9 and TRBJ1-2, the full variable domain is DTGVSQNPRHKITKRGQNVTFRCDPISEHNRLYWYRQTLGQGPEFLTYFQNEAQLEKSRLLSDRFSAERPKGSFSTLEIQRTEQGDSAMYLCASSLSGQLLYGYTFGSGTRLTVV.

This clonotype was counted a few times. The V and J genes are TRBV18 and TRBJ2-4; D unclear. In germline, CDR1 is KGHSH, CDR2 LQKENI. The CDR3 extends over 16 amino acids. Trimming removed 1 base at V and 6 bases at J, with 16 bases between. The CDR3 coding sequence is TGTGCCAGCTCACCACTAAGGGCCGACGCCGGAAACATTCAGTACTTC. It is translated as CASSPLRADAGNIQYF.

V is TRBV12-3 or TRBV12-4 and J is TRBJ2-1; 9 nucleotides agree with TRBD2. This CDR3 has 16 amino acids. J lost 4 bases, V lost 5 bases, and 9 bases had no gene match. CDR3 bases: TGTGCCAGCAGTCCCCGAACTAGCGGGCTATACAATGAGCAGTTCTTC. Translated, it gives CASSPRTSGLYNEQFF.

The chain employs TRBV29-1 and TRBJ2-1; 9 bases are shared with TRBD2. CDR3 length: 15 amino acids. Trimming took 1 base from V and 4 from J; bases not matched to a gene: 5. Germline V lookup: CDR1 SQVTM, CDR2 ANQGSEA. The CDR3 sequence is CSVEGAGGPYNEQFF. CDR3 DNA sequence: TGCAGCGTTGAAGGGGCGGGGGGGCCATACAATGAGCAGTTCTTC.

The V call is TRBV6-5, the J call TRBJ2-7, with 13 positions matching TRBD2. Germline V gene data show CDR1 as MNHEY and CDR2 as SVGAGI. This CDR3 contains 13 residues. The J segment lost 3 bases and the V segment lost 8 bases, leaving 1 base of the junction unmatched. CDR3 sequence reads: CASRLAGGYEQYF. The CDR3, as DNA: TGTGCCAGCCGACTAGCGGGGGGCTACGAGCAGTACTTC.

The rearrangement joins TRBV20-1 to TRBJ2-3, with D unresolved. Trimming left V 5 bases short and J 6 bases short, with 12 bases between. The CDR3 spans 12 residues. Germline CDR1 DFQATT, CDR2 SNEGSKA (reference sequence). Written as DNA, the CDR3 is TGCAGTGCTGGAGTCACCCAGGATACGCAGTATTTT. It yields the protein CSAGVTQDTQYF.

The rearrangement links TRBV5-1 to TRBJ2-5, with D possibly matching TRBD1 (5 bases). This CDR3 is 16 amino acids long. Germline assignment: CDR1 SGHRS and CDR2 YFSETQ. V was cut by 0 bases and J by 5 bases, with 17 bases left in between. Here the CDR3 DNA reads TGCGCCAGCAGCTTGGCCGGACGAAGGGGATCGGAGACCCAGTACTTC. This sequence encodes CASSLAGRRGSETQYF.